These T cell receptor beta chains were read from a single sample in a study of blood T cells in healthy people across ages. TCRdb reprocessed the 5' RACE reads via MiXCR and lists one record per CDR3 protein. The profile shows some 1,000,000 distinct CDR3 sequences, roughly a quarter of them singletons. The same data also went into a second study, on T cells of mothers and their children.

Sequences were obtained from blood. The origin of the receptors is a girl aged 2 to 10 in good health. CDR3s include the opening cysteine and the closing phenylalanine or tryptophan. Fields, in order: J gene, V gene, CDR3 protein.

TRBJ1-1 TRBV25-1 CASSEDRNTEAFF
TRBJ2-7 TRBV28 CASSLSGLAGDYEQYF
TRBJ1-2 TRBV2 CASRLAGSNYGYTF
TRBJ2-3 TRBV4-2 CASRGAGFADTQYF
TRBJ2-3 TRBV20-1 CSGVGGSTDTQYF
. TRBV4-1 CASSQVAGPSGEQFF
TRBJ2-7 TRBV20-1 CSARRTGRTYEQYF
TRBJ2-5 TRBV7-2 CASSESGPQETQYF
. TRBV9 CASSPEGVREQYF
TRBJ2-5 TRBV6-5 CASSYSASGSSQETQYF
TRBJ2-7 TRBV4-1 CASSQDGFSGLAGVHSYEQYF
TRBJ2-5 TRBV28 CASRGDRLETQYF
TRBJ2-6 TRBV5-1 CASSYTGASSGANVLTF
TRBJ1-2 TRBV7-9 CASSLLEGRGYGYTF
. TRBV7-2 CASSPPSGSVVSSYEQYF
TRBJ2-3 TRBV10-3 CAILVGETDTQYF
TRBJ1-1 TRBV2 CASSESGARAFF
TRBJ1-6 TRBV7-2 CASSSGTWTSPLHF
TRBJ2-5 TRBV12-3/TRBV12-4 CASSWDRVEETQYF
TRBJ1-6 TRBV29-1 CSVDAGENSPLHF
TRBJ2-7 TRBV6-2/TRBV6-3 CASSYQGTYEQYF
TRBJ1-1 TRBV29-1 CSVEDLLVGRVNTEAFF
TRBJ2-7 TRBV6-1 CASSPKPPGILPATFNEQYF
TRBJ1-6 TRBV5-1 CASSLSTGGFFSPLHF
TRBJ2-1 TRBV7-9 CASSLAEGRGQANEQFF
TRBJ2-1 TRBV14 CASSQVGLADFYNEQFF
TRBJ1-5 TRBV6-1 CASRGQGTSSPVENQPQHF
TRBJ2-7 TRBV4-1 CASSPGTSGTDYEQYF